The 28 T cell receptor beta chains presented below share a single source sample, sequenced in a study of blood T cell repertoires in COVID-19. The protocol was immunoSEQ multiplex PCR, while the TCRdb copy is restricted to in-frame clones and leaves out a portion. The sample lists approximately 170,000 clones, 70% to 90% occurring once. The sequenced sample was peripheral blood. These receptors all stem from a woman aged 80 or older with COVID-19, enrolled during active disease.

The CDR3 DNA is TGTGCCAGCCGCTCCCCGTCGGCCGGGGACAGTAATTCACCCCTCCACTTT. Its protein is CASRSPSAGDSNSPLHF. The chain employs TRBV28 and TRBJ1-6; TRBD1 agrees at 7 bases. The CDR3 length is 17 residues. The V gene end was trimmed by 8 bases and the J gene end by 6 bases; junction bases not matched to a gene: 16. CDR1 MDHEN and CDR2 SYDVKM come from the germline V gene.

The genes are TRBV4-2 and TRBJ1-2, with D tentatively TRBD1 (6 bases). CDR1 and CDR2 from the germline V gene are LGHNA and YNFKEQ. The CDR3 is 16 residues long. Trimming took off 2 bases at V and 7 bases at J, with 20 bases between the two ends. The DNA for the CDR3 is TGTGCCAGCAGCCAACCCGAGGGGGGGCTCTTTGGTGGCTACACCTTC. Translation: CASSQPEGGLFGGYTF.

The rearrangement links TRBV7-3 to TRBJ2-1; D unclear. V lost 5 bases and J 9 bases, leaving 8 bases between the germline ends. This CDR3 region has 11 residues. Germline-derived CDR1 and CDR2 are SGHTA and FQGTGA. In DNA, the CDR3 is TGTGCCAGCAGCACCGGTGGTGAGCAGTTCTTC. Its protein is CASSTGGEQFF.

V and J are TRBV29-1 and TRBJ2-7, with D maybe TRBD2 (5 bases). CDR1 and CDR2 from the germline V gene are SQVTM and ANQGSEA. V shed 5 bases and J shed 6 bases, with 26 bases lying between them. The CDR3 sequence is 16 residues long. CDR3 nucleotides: TGCAGCGTTCTTGCGCCCTTAACTAGTTCTGCTTCCGAGCAGTACTTC. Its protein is CSVLAPLTSSASEQYF.

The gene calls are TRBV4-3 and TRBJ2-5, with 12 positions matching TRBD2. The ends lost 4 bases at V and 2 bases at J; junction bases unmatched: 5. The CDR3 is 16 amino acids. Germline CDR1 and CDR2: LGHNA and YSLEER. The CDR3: CASSPGTSGHQETQYF. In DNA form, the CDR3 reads TGCGCCAGCAGCCCAGGGACTAGCGGGCATCAAGAGACCCAGTACTTC.

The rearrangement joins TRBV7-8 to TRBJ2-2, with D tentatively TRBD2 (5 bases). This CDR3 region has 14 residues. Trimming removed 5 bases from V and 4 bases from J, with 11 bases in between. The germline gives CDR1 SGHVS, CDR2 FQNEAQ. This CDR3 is CASSRGRVTGELFF. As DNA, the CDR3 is TGTGCCAGCAGCCGAGGGCGGGTCACCGGGGAGCTGTTTTTT.

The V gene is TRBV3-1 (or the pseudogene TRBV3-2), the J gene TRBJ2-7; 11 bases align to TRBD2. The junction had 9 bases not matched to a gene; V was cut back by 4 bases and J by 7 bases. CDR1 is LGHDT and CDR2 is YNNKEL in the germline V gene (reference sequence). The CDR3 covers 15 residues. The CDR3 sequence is CASSRRGTSGEEQYF. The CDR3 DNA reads TGTGCCAGCAGCCGTCGCGGGACTAGCGGAGAAGAGCAGTACTTC.

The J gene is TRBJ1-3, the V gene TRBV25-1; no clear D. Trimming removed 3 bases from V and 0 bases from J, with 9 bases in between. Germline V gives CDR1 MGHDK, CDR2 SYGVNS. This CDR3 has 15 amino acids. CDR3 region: CASSDPTISGNTIYF. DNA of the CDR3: TGTGCCAGCAGTGATCCCACAATCTCTGGAAACACCATATATTTT.

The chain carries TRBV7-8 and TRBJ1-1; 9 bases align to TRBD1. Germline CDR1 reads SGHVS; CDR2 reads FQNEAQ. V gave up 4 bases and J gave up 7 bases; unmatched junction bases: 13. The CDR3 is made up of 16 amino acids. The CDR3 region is CASSSVQGALGGEAFF. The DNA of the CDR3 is TGTGCCAGCAGCTCAGTACAGGGGGCGTTAGGCGGTGAAGCTTTCTTT. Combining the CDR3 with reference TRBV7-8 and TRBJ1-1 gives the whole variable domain GAGVSQSPRYKVAKRGQDVALRCDPISGHVSLFWYQQALGQGPEFLTYFQNEAQLDKSGLPSDRFFAERPEGSVSTLKIQRTQQEDSAVYLCASSSVQGALGGEAFFGQGTRLTVV.

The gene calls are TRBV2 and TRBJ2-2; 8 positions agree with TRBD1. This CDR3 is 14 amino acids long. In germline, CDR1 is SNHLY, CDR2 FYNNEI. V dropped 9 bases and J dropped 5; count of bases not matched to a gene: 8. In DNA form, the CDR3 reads TGTGCCAGACAGACAGGGGCCCTTACCGGGGAGCTGTTTTTT. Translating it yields CARQTGALTGELFF.

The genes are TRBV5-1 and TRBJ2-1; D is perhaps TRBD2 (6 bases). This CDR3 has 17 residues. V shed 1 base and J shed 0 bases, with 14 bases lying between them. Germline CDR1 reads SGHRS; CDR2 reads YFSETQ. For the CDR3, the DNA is TGCGCCAGCAGCTTGCGGGGAGCGGGCGGCTCCTACAATGAGCAGTTCTTC. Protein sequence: CASSLRGAGGSYNEQFF.

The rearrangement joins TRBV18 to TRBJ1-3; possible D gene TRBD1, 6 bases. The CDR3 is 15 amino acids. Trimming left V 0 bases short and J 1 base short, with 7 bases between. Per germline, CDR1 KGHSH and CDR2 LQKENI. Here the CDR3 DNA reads TGTGCCAGCTCACCACCGGGGACATCTGGAAACACCATATATTTT. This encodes CASSPPGTSGNTIYF.

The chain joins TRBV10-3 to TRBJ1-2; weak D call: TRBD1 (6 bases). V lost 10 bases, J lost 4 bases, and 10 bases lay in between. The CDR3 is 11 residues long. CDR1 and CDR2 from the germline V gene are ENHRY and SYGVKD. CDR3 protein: CASGQSYGYTF. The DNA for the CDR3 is TGTGCCAGCGGACAGTCCTATGGCTACACCTTC.

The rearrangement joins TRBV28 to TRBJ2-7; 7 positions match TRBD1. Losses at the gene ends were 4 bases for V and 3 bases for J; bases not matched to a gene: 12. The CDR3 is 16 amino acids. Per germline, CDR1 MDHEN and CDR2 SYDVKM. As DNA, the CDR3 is TGTGCCAGCAGTTCGAGACAGGGAAGGGTTTTCTACGAGCAGTACTTC. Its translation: CASSSRQGRVFYEQYF.

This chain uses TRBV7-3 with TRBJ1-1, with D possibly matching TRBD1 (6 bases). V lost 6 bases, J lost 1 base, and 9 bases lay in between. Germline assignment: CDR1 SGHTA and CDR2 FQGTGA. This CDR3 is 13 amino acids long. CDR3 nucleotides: TGTGCCAGCAGTACAGGGAGGAACACTGAAGCTTTCTTT. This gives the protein CASSTGRNTEAFF.

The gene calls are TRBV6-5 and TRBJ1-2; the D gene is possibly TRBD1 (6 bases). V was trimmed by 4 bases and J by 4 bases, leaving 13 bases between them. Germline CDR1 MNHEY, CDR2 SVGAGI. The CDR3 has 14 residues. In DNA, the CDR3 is TGTGCCAGCAGTTTTTCACAGGGTGGCTATGGCTACACCTTC. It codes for CASSFSQGGYGYTF.

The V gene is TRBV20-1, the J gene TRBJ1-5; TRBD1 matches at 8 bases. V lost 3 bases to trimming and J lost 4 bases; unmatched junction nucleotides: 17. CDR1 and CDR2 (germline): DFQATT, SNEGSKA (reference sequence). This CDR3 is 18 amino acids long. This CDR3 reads CSASQGTGRAFLNQPQHF. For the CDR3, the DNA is TGCAGTGCTAGTCAAGGGACAGGTAGAGCCTTCCTAAATCAGCCCCAGCATTTT.

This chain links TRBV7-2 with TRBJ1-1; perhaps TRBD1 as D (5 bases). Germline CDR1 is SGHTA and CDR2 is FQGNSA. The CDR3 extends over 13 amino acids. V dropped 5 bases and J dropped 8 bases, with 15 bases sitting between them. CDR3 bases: TGTGCCAGCAGCCGCGTATACCGGACAGAAGCTTTCTTT. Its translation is CASSRVYRTEAFF. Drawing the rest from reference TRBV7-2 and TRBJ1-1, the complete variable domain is GAGVSQSPSNKVTEKGKDVELRCDPISGHTALYWYRQSLGQGLEFLIYFQGNSAPDKSGLPSDRFSAERTGGSVSTLTIQRTQQEDSAVYLCASSRVYRTEAFFGQGTRLTVV.

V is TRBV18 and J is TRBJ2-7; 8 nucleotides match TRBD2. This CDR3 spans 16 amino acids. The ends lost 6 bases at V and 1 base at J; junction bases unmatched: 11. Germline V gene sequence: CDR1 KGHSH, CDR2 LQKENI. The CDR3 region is CASSYRSGSPSYEQYF. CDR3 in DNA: TGTGCCAGCTCGTACCGAAGCGGGAGTCCGTCCTACGAGCAGTACTTC. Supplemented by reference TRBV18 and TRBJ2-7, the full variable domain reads NAGVMQNPRHLVRRRGQEARLRCSPMKGHSHVYWYRQLPEEGLKFMVYLQKENIIDESGMPKERFSAEFPKEGPSILRIQQVVRGDSAAYFCASSYRSGSPSYEQYFGPGTRLTVT.

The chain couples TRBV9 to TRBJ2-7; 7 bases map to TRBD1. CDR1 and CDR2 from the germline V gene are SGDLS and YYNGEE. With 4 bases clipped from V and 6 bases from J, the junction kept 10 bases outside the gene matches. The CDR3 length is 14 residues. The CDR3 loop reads CASSPRGTAVEQYF. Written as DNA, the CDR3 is TGTGCCAGCAGCCCCAGAGGGACAGCCGTCGAGCAGTACTTC.

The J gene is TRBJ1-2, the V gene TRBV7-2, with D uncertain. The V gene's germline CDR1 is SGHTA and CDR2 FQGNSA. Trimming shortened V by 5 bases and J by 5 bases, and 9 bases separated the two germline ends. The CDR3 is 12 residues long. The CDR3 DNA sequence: TGTGCCAGCAGCCCAGGAGGGTATGGCTACACCTTC. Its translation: CASSPGGYGYTF.

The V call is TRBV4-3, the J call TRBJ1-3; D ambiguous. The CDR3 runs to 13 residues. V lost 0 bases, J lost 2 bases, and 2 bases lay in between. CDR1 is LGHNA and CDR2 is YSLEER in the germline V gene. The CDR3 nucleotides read TGCGCCAGCAGCCAAGATACTGGAAACACCATATATTTT. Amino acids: CASSQDTGNTIYF.

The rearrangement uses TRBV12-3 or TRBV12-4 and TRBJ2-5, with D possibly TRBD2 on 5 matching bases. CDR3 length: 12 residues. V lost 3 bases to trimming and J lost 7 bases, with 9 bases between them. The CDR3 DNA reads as TGTGCCAGCAGTTTGGGCGAGGGGACCCAGTACTTC. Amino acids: CASSLGEGTQYF.

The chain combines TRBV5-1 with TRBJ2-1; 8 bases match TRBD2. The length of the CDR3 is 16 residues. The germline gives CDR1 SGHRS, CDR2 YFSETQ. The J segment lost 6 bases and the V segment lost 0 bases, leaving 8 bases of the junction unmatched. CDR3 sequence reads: CASSLVPGLGGNEQFF. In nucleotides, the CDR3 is TGCGCCAGCAGCTTGGTGCCGGGACTAGGGGGCAATGAGCAGTTCTTC. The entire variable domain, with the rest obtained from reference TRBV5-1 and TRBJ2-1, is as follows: KAGVTQTPRYLIKTRGQQVTLSCSPISGHRSVSWYQQTPGQGLQFLFEYFSETQRNKGNFPGRFSGRQFSNSRSEMNVSTLELGDSALYLCASSLVPGLGGNEQFFGPGTRLTVL.

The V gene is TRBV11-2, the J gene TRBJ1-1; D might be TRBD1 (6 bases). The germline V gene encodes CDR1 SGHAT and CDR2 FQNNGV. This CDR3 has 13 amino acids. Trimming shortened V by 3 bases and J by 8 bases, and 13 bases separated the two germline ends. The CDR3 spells CASSFREGQEAFF. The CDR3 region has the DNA TGTGCCAGCAGCTTCCGCGAGGGACAAGAAGCTTTCTTT.

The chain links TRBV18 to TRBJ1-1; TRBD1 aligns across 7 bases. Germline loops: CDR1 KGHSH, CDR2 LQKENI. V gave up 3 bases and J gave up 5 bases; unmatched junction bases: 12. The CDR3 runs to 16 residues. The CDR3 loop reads CASSPRQGLRSTEAFF. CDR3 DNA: TGTGCCAGCTCACCCCGACAGGGCCTCCGATCGACTGAAGCTTTCTTT.

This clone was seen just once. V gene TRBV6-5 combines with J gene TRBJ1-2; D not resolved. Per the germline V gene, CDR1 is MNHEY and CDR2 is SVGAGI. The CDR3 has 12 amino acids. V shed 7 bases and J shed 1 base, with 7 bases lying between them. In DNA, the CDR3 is TGTGCCAGCACGGGGTATAACTATGGCTACACCTTC. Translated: CASTGYNYGYTF.

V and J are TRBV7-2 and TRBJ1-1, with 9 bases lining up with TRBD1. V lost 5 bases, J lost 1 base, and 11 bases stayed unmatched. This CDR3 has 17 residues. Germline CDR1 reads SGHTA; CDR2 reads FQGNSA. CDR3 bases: TGTGCCAGCAGCCAATTCCCGCGGGGACAGGGGAACACTGAAGCTTTCTTT. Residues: CASSQFPRGQGNTEAFF.